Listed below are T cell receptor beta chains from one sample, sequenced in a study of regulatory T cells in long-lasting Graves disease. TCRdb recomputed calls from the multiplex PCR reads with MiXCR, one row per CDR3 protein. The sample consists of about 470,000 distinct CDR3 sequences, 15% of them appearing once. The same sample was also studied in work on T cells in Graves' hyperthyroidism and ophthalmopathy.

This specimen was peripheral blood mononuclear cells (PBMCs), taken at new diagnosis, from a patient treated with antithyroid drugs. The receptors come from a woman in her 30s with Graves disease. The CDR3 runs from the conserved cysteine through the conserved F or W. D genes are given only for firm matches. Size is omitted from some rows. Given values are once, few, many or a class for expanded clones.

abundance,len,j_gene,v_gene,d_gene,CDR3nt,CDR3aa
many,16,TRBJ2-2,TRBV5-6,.,TGTGCCAGCAGCTTGGTACGGGGGGCCAACACCGGGGAGCTGTTTTTT,CASSLVRGANTGELFF
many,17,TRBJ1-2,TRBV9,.,TGTGCCAGCAGCGTAGGGCCTGGGGGCAGGGAGACCTATGGCTACACCTTC,CASSVGPGGRETYGYTF
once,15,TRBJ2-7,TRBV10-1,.,TGCGCCAGCATAGGGACCCAAGGCAGGTCCTACGAGCAGTACTTC,CASIGTQGRSYEQYF
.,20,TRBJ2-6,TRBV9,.,TGTGCCAGCAGCGCCTCCCGGGCCATCTCTACAATCTCTGGGGCCAACGTCCTGACTTTC,CASSASRAISTISGANVLTF
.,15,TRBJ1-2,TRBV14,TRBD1,TGTGCCAGCAGAGCCAGGGGGAGACAGGGGCATGGCTACACCTTC,CASRARGRQGHGYTF
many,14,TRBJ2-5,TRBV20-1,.,TGCAGTGCGAGGACTGGGGTCTTTCAAGAGACCCAGTACTTC,CSARTGVFQETQYF
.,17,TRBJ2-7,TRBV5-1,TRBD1,TGCGCCAGCAGCTTGTCCGGGGACAGGTATACCTCCTACGAGCAGTACTTC,CASSLSGDRYTSYEQYF
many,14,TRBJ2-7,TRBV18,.,TGTGCCAGCTCACCTACGGAGACCACCTACGAGCAGTACTTC,CASSPTETTYEQYF
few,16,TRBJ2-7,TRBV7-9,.,TGTGCCAGCAGCTTAGTTGAGGTCTTAGGCCTCTACGAGCAGTACTTC,CASSLVEVLGLYEQYF
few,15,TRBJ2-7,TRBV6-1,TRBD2,TGTGCCAGCAGTAGCGGGACCGGGCCCTTAGGTGAGCAGTACTTC,CASSSGTGPLGEQYF
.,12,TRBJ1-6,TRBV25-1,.,TGTGCCGGCAGTGAGGCGGTTTCACCCCTCCACTTT,CAGSEAVSPLHF
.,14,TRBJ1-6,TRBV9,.,TGTGCCAGCAGCCCCCGGCGGATTAATTCACCCCTCCACTTT,CASSPRRINSPLHF
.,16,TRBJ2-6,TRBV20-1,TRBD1,TGCAGTGCTACCGGGACAGGTTCCTCTGGGGCCAACGTCCTGACTTTC,CSATGTGSSGANVLTF
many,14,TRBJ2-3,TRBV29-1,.,TGCAGCGTTGTAACGACGGGGGTGGTAAATACGCAGTATTTT,CSVVTTGVVNTQYF
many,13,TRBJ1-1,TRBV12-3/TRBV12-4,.,TGTGCCAGCAGTTTCTCCAGAAACACTGAAGCTTTCTTT,CASSFSRNTEAFF
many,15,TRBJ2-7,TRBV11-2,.,TGTGCCAGCAGCTTAGACTCGGGTACACTGTACGAGCAGTACTTC,CASSLDSGTLYEQYF
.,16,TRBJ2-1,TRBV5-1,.,TGCGCCAGCAGCTTGGCCGATTCATGGTATTACAATGAGCAGTTCTTC,CASSLADSWYYNEQFF
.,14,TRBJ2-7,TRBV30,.,TGTGCCTGGAGTGGTAGGGACAACCGATACGAGCAGTACTTC,CAWSGRDNRYEQYF
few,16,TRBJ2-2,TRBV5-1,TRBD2,TGCGCCAGCAGCTTGAGCCTAGCGGGATACACCGGGGAGCTGTTTTTT,CASSLSLAGYTGELFF
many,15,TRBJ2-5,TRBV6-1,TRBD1,TGTGCCAGCAGTCCCGGACAGGGAGGCAAACAGACCCAGTACTTC,CASSPGQGGKQTQYF
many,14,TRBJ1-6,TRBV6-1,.,TGTGCCAGTACAGGGACTACGTACAATTCACCCCTCCACTTT,CASTGTTYNSPLHF
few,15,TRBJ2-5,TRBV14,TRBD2,TGTGCCAGCAGCCAAGGAAAGCGGGAGCGGGAGACCCAGTACTTC,CASSQGKRERETQYF
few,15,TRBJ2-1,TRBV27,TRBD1,TGTGCCAGCAGTTTTTCGACAGGGCCCTACAATGAGCAGTTCTTC,CASSFSTGPYNEQFF
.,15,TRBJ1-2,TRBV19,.,TGTGCCAGTAGTGCTCAGGACTCCGGGCACTATGGCTACACCTTC,CASSAQDSGHYGYTF
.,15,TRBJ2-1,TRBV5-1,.,TGCGCCAGCAGCCTAACGGCGTCAGTTTACAATGAGCAGTTCTTC,CASSLTASVYNEQFF
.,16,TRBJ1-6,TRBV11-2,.,TGTGCCAGCAGCTTAGGGGCCCAGGTCTATAATTCACCCCTCCACTTT,CASSLGAQVYNSPLHF
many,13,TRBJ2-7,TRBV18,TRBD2,TGTGCCAGCTCACGGGACTATAAATACGAGCAGTACTTC,CASSRDYKYEQYF
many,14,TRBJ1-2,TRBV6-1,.,TGTGCCAGCACACCGGACAGCAAAACCTATGGCTACACCTTC,CASTPDSKTYGYTF
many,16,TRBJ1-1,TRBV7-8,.,TGTGCCAGCAGTTTACCCCCGGGGGCAGACAACACTGAAGCTTTCTTT,CASSLPPGADNTEAFF
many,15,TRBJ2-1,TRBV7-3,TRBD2,TGTGCCAGCAGCCTATCGGCTAGCGGGACAAGTGAGCAGTTCTTC,CASSLSASGTSEQFF
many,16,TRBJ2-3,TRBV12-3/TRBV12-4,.,TGTGCCAGCAGACCTGGGGTATGGGTGAAAACAGATACGCAGTATTTT,CASRPGVWVKTDTQYF
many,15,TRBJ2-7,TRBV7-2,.,TGTGCCAGCAGCTTAGTTCCTCAGCGGGCCTACGAGCAGTACTTC,CASSLVPQRAYEQYF
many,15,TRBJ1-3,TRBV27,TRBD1,TGTGCCAGCAGTTCACTGACAGGGGAGGGAAACACCATATATTTT,CASSSLTGEGNTIYF
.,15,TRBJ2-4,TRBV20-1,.,TGCAGTGCTAGAGATCGCGGACTAGCCAAAAACATTCAGTACTTC,CSARDRGLAKNIQYF
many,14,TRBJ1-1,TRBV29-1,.,TGCAGCGTTGACCGCCGATTAGTGAACACTGAAGCTTTCTTT,CSVDRRLVNTEAFF
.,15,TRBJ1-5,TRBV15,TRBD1,TGTGCCACCAGCAGGGAACGAACAGGGGGCAAGCCCCAGCATTTT,CATSRERTGGKPQHF
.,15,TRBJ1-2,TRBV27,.,TGTGCCAGCAGTTATAACGGGGCGGATCAGAGGGGCTACACCTTC,CASSYNGADQRGYTF
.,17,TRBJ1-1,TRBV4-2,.,TGTGCCAGCAGCGAGTGGCCTGGGGGCTCCATGAACACTGAAGCTTTCTTT,CASSEWPGGSMNTEAFF
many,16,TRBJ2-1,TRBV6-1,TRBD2,TGTGCCAGCGAGGACGCTCCGGGACTAGCGGTGTTGGGGCAGTTCTTC,CASEDAPGLAVLGQFF
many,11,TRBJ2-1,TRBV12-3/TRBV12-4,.,TGTGCCAGCAGTCTGGAATGGGGGCAGTTCTTC,CASSLEWGQFF